The clone carrying this TCR beta chain was seen a few times. The antigen is not known. V dropped 5 bases and J dropped 3; count of bases not matched to a gene: 7. The CDR3 length is 14 residues. The germline V gene has CDR1 MRHNA and CDR2 SNTAGT. The data belong to a study of cytomegalovirus exposure and HLA in healthy donors. Study summary: In an early release, HLA-typed donors contributed some 82 million unique TCR sequences.

60 Vbeta and 13 Jbeta primers were used in PCR. Under the authors' procedure: Later work found around 72 million unique TCR beta chains, with around 10 million shared. Only in-frame clones appear in the TCRdb table, and some are missing; sequencing was by immunoSEQ multiplex PCR. V, J and clone size derive from that table, while D and trimming were established from the DNA sequence. The sample holds under 200,000 clones, 70% to 85% seen once. General study results and limits: TCR sequences were mostly rare, though some public TCRs occurred in many donors. Across donors, presence/absence analyses took sequencing depth to be roughly uniform.

The J gene is TRBJ2-7, the V gene TRBV6-4; TRBD2 matches at 7 bases. The sequenced sample was PBMCs. This sequence was found in a man aged 35 to 55 in good health and CMV-seronegative. CDR3 protein: CASSYLGRSYEQYF. CDR3 nucleotides: TGTGCCAGCAGTTACCTCGGGAGGAGCTACGAGCAGTACTTC.